The 14 T cell receptor beta chains below all came from one sample that was sequenced in a study of prognosis after radiotherapy for stage I lung cancer. Two rounds of multiplex PCR amplified TCR beta CDR3 from genomic DNA. The authors ran first-round PCR with primers specific to each TRBV and TRBJ gene. Using its own MiXCR run on the multiplex PCR reads, TCRdb lists one record per CDR3 protein. The repertoire consists of roughly 26,000 distinct CDR3 sequences, with 30% occurring once and the leading ten covering roughly 35%. The sequencing used PBMCs, collected before or after stereotactic body radiation therapy (not recorded which). Receptor source: a donor at least 50 years old with non-small cell lung cancer.

This clonotype was seen many times. The chain recombines TRBV9 with TRBJ2-2, with D uncertain. The CDR3 is 17 amino acids. V lost 3 bases to trimming and J lost 3 bases, with 18 bases between them. Germline CDR1 reads SGDLS; CDR2 reads YYNGEE. The CDR3 nucleotides are TGTGCCAGCAGCGCGGGCTTGGCCCATTGGGACACCGGGGAGCTGTTTTTT. Its translation: CASSAGLAHWDTGELFF.

The gene calls are TRBV18 and TRBJ1-4; D is perhaps TRBD1 (6 bases). This CDR3 region has 20 residues. Germline-derived CDR1 and CDR2 are KGHSH and LQKENI. The V gene lost 1 base and the J gene lost 0 bases, with 21 bases spanning the gap. CDR3 DNA: TGTGCCAGCTCACCACTACACCACACGGACAGTTTTGCAACTAATGAAAAACTGTTTTTT. This codes for CASSPLHHTDSFATNEKLFF.

This clonotype showed up many times. The chain recombines TRBV2 with TRBJ2-7; tentatively, D is TRBD1 or TRBD2 (5 bases each). The CDR3 spans 13 residues. Trimming pared 6 bases from V and 7 bases from J, leaving 16 bases between. Germline loops: CDR1 SNHLY, CDR2 FYNNEI. This CDR3 reads CASRQGTAGEQYF. In DNA, the CDR3 is TGTGCCAGCAGACAAGGGACCGCCGGGGAGCAGTACTTC.

With regard to this clonotype: This sequence is one base from a far larger clone and is likely a read error. The chain employs TRBV6-6 and TRBJ1-2, with 8 bases aligning to TRBD1. CDR3 size: 14 residues. V was clipped by 5 bases and J by 9 bases; unmatched bases: 11. Germline V gene lookup returns CDR1 MNHNY and CDR2 SVGAGI (reference sequence). The CDR3 DNA follows: TGTGCCAGCAGTCTTACTCGACAGGGGATACGCTACACCTTC. This codes for CASSLTRQGIRYTF.

This clonotype was seen many times. This chain links TRBV2 with TRBJ2-1, with D possibly being TRBD2 (6 bases). V shed 6 bases and J shed 6 bases, with 9 bases lying between them. Germline V gene lookup returns CDR1 SNHLY and CDR2 FYNNEI. This CDR3 region has 12 residues. Here the CDR3 DNA reads TGTGCCAGCAGGGACGGGGGCAATGAGCAGTTCTTC. Protein product: CASRDGGNEQFF.

This clonotype occurred many times. This chain connects TRBV20-1 to TRBJ1-3, with 7 nucleotides matching TRBD1. CDR3 length: 14 residues. Germline assignment: CDR1 DFQATT and CDR2 SNEGSKA (reference sequence). The V and J ends lost 3 bases and 8 bases, in that order; junction bases with no gene match: 10. The CDR3 sequence is CSAREGGDGHTIYF. The DNA of the CDR3 is TGCAGTGCTAGGGAAGGGGGCGATGGTCACACCATATATTTT.

This chain connects TRBV3-1 to TRBJ1-2; D not certain. Looked up from germline, CDR1 is LGHDT and CDR2 is YNNKEL (reference sequence). The V end was cut by 0 bases, the J end by 1 base, with 3 bases between. This CDR3 region has 13 residues. This CDR3 reads CASSQDLNYGYTF. The CDR3 region has the DNA TGTGCCAGCAGCCAAGACCTTAACTATGGCTACACCTTC.

The chain links TRBV20-1 to TRBJ1-6; unclear D gene. CDR3 size: 12 residues. Germline V gene data show CDR1 as DFQATT and CDR2 as SNEGSKA (reference sequence). Trimming removed 6 bases from V and 7 bases from J, with 10 bases in between. CDR3 in amino acids: CSAEKRNSPLHF. The DNA of the CDR3 is TGCAGTGCCGAAAAAAGAAATTCACCCCTCCACTTT.

In this sample, this clonotype turned up a few times. This sequence may be a read error, since a much larger clone differs from it by one base. The gene calls are TRBV24-1 and TRBJ2-3; 9 bases are shared with TRBD1. The germline gives CDR1 KGHDR, CDR2 SFDVKD. V lost 4 bases to trimming and J lost 6 bases; unmatched junction nucleotides: 7. The CDR3 runs to 15 residues. The CDR3 here is CATSETGTGNDTQYF. CDR3 coding DNA: TGTGCCACCAGTGAGACCGGGACAGGGAATGATACGCAGTATTTT.

This clonotype was detected ten times or more. V and J are TRBV6-9 and TRBJ1-1; D uncertain. V dropped 3 bases and J dropped 1 base, with 6 bases sitting between them. The germline CDR1 and CDR2 sequences are MNHGY and SVAAGI. This CDR3 has 13 amino acids. The CDR3 DNA reads TGTGCCAGCAGTTACGCTCGGAACACTGAAGCTTTCTTT. Its translation: CASSYARNTEAFF.

A word on this clonotype: A much larger clone differs by one base, so this may be a read error. This rearrangement joins TRBV30 to TRBJ2-1, with D uncertain. The J call could be wrong; TRBJ2-5 is a better fit for the DNA end. This CDR3 is 14 amino acids long. CDR1 GTSNPN and CDR2 SVGIG come from the germline V gene (reference sequence). CDR3 coding DNA: TGTGCCTGGAGTGTACTATCGGTCCCCGGGACCCAGTACTTC. It yields the protein CAWSVLSVPGTQYF.

The sample holds many counts of this clonotype. CDR3 residues: CASVRVGNEQFF. CDR3 coding DNA: TGTGCCAGCGTCAGGGTGGGAAATGAGCAGTTCTTC. The gene calls are TRBV6-1 and TRBJ2-1; D is perhaps TRBD1 (5 bases). The CDR3 loop spans 12 amino acids. Germline assignment: CDR1 MNHNS and CDR2 SASEGT. Trimming stripped 8 bases from V and 7 bases from J, with 12 bases between.

Comments on this clonotype: This may be a read error, as it is one base from a much larger clone. The CDR3 region has the DNA TGTGCCTGGAGTCTAAGAGTGGGGACTGAAGCTTTCTTT. It specifies CAWSLRVGTEAFF. The chain joins TRBV30 to TRBJ1-1, with unresolved D. The CDR3 contains 13 residues. Trimming took 2 bases from V and 5 from J, leaving 12 bases between them. Looked up from germline, CDR1 is GTSNPN and CDR2 is SVGIG (reference sequence).

The sample holds many counts of this clonotype. V and J are TRBV6-2 or TRBV6-3 and TRBJ1-6; 8 nucleotides agree with TRBD1. CDR1 MNHEY and CDR2 SVGEGT come from the germline V gene. The J segment lost 11 bases and the V segment lost 4 bases, leaving 10 bases of the junction unmatched. The CDR3 has 15 amino acids. This CDR3 reads CASSFLDRVRAPLHF. CDR3 coding DNA: TGTGCCAGCAGTTTCCTGGACAGGGTACGGGCACCCCTCCACTTT.